A single sample gave rise to the 2 T cell receptor beta chains below, sequenced in a study of blood T cell repertoires in COVID-19. The data were produced by immunoSEQ multiplex PCR, yet TCRdb's version contains in-frame clones alone and is incomplete. Of 60,000 to 65,000 clones in the sample, 80% to 90% were seen once. The source material was peripheral blood. The receptors derive from a woman aged 55-70 years with acute or convalescent COVID-19.

The chain uses TRBV13 and TRBJ1-1; 9 nucleotides line up with TRBD1. The germline V gene has CDR1 PRHDT and CDR2 FYEKMQ (reference sequence). This CDR3 is 15 amino acids long. V gave up 4 bases and J gave up 3 bases; unmatched junction bases: 6. DNA for the CDR3: TGTGCCAGCAGCTGGGGACAGGGAAGAGACACTGAAGCTTTCTTT. Protein sequence: CASSWGQGRDTEAFF.

The chain is built from TRBV29-1 and TRBJ2-3; 9 nucleotides match TRBD1. The CDR3 is 14 residues long. V was clipped by 2 bases and J by 3 bases; unmatched bases: 3. Germline V lookup: CDR1 SQVTM, CDR2 ANQGSEA. CDR3 bases: TGCAGCGTTGAAAGACAGGGGGGAACAGATACGCAGTATTTT. It specifies CSVERQGGTDTQYF.